A selection of T cell receptor beta chains follows, all from one sample in a study of control samples from healthy donors and cancer patients. Profiled with immunoSEQ multiplex PCR; TCRdb holds only in-frame clones, not every one. Of 60,000 to 75,000 clones in the sample, about 83% are singletons; the top ten hold about 15%. The material sequenced was blood. These receptors all stem from a man in his 60s in good health. Both conserved end residues are part of each CDR3. The D gene is left open where the match is weak. Clone size is stated in some rows and not others, as once, few, many or a class when expanded.

clone_size cdr3_length j_call d_call v_call cdr3_nt cdr3_aa
NA 15 TRBJ2-7 TRBD2 TRBV9 TGTGCCAGCAGCGTAGCGGCTAGCGGGATGTACGAGCAGTACTTC CASSVAASGMYEQYF
NA 16 TRBJ2-3 TRBD2 TRBV5-8 TGTGCCAGCAGCTTGGTTTTTGCGGGGGGCACAGATACGCAGTATTTT CASSLVFAGGTDTQYF
once 13 TRBJ1-5 NA TRBV29-1 TGCAGCGTTCCGGACAGCGACAATCAGCCCCAGCATTTT CSVPDSDNQPQHF
NA 16 TRBJ2-7 NA TRBV6-4 TGTGCCAGCAGAAACGGTATTACATACGACCTACGAGAGCAGTACTTC CASRNGITYDLREQYF
few 18 TRBJ2-6 NA TRBV5-6 TGTGCCAGCAACTCCCGACAGAGATCTAGCTCTGGGGCCAACGTCCTGACTTTC CASNSRQRSSSGANVLTF
once 13 TRBJ1-4 NA TRBV12-3/TRBV12-4 TGTGCCAGCGGAACACAGGGCCGCGAAAAACTGTTTTTT CASGTQGREKLFF
NA 15 TRBJ2-1 TRBD2 TRBV6-2/TRBV6-3 TGTGCCAGCGGCCGTTCGGGACTACTTCACAATGAGCAGTTCTTC CASGRSGLLHNEQFF
few 13 TRBJ2-7 NA TRBV7-2 TGTGCCAGCAGCTTAAATAAGGAAGTCGAGCAGTACTTC CASSLNKEVEQYF
NA 14 TRBJ2-1 NA TRBV5-1 TGCGCCAGCAGCTTGGCAGGTGTTGGCAATGAGCAGTTCTTC CASSLAGVGNEQFF
few 16 TRBJ2-3 TRBD2 TRBV4-3 TGCGCCAGCAGCCAAGTAGCGGGAGCGGGAGTAGATACGCAGTATTTT CASSQVAGAGVDTQYF
NA 15 TRBJ1-3 NA TRBV18 TGTGCCAGCTCAGCGATTCCAGCTGGTGGAAACACCATATATTTT CASSAIPAGGNTIYF
NA 13 TRBJ2-1 TRBD2 TRBV19 TGTGCCAGTTCATGGGGACTAGCGAATGAGCAGTTCTTC CASSWGLANEQFF
NA 18 TRBJ2-1 NA TRBV3-1/TRBV3-2 TGTGCCAGCAGCCTTTCCGCTTCCCGAGCTAGCGCCTACAATGAGCAGTTCTTC CASSLSASRASAYNEQFF
NA 14 TRBJ1-6 TRBD1 TRBV27 TGTGCCAGCAAGGCGAGACAGGGGGTCTCACCCCTCCACTTT CASKARQGVSPLHF
few 16 TRBJ1-1 NA TRBV29-1 TGCAGCGTTAGGAGTGTCAGGGTCATATTAAACACTGAAGCTTTCTTT CSVRSVRVILNTEAFF
NA 15 TRBJ2-2 NA TRBV6-5 TGTGCCAGCAGTTACCGGGGCTATAACACCGGGGAGCTGTTTTTT CASSYRGYNTGELFF
NA 14 TRBJ2-3 TRBD2 TRBV5-1 TGCGCCAGCAGCTTGACTAGCGGCACAGATACGCAGTATTTT CASSLTSGTDTQYF
NA 15 TRBJ2-2 NA TRBV15 TGTGCCACCAGCTCAGGCGACGGGGGCACCGGGGAGCTGTTTTTT CATSSGDGGTGELFF
NA 12 TRBJ2-1 NA TRBV13 TGTGCCAGCAGCTTATCAGGCAATGAGCAGTTCTTC CASSLSGNEQFF
once 12 TRBJ2-7 NA TRBV6-2/TRBV6-3 TGTGCCAGCAGCCGCCCGGCCTACGAGCAGTACTTC CASSRPAYEQYF
NA 12 TRBJ2-1 TRBD2 TRBV6-1 TGTGCCAGCAGCCCTAGCGGCAATGAGCAGTTCTTC CASSPSGNEQFF
NA 15 TRBJ2-1 NA TRBV4-1 TGCGCCAGCAGAGCCTCAGGGGCCCGCGACAATGAGCAGTTCTTC CASRASGARDNEQFF
NA 15 TRBJ2-5 TRBD1 TRBV7-9 TGTGCCAGCAGCTATAAGGAGGACAGGGGGGGAACCCAGTACTTC CASSYKEDRGGTQYF
NA 11 TRBJ2-3 NA TRBV7-9 TGTGCCAGCAGAAGCACAGATACGCAGTATTTT CASRSTDTQYF
few 13 TRBJ2-7 TRBD2 TRBV5-6 TGTGCCAGCAGCCGACTAGCGGTCTACGAGCAGTACTTC CASSRLAVYEQYF
NA 16 TRBJ2-1 TRBD2 TRBV2 TGTGCCAGCAGTGACCAACTAGCGGGAGGGAACAATGAGCAGTTCTTC CASSDQLAGGNNEQFF
NA 15 TRBJ1-1 NA TRBV6-6 TGTGCCAGCAGTTACTCAGGGGGTAAGAACACTGAAGCTTTCTTT CASSYSGGKNTEAFF
NA 13 TRBJ2-7 NA TRBV6-5 TGTGCCAGCAGGGAGACTGACGCCTACGAGCAGTACTTC CASRETDAYEQYF
NA 14 TRBJ2-3 TRBD1 TRBV10-3 TGTGCCATCAGGACAGGGGGCATAAGAGATACGCAGTATTTT CAIRTGGIRDTQYF
NA 14 TRBJ2-7 TRBD2 TRBV18 TGTGCCAGCTCTCCGCGGGAGGGCCTACACGAGCAGTACTTC CASSPREGLHEQYF
once 17 TRBJ2-1 TRBD2 TRBV7-2 TGTGCCAGCAGCTTGCAGGTACAGACTAGCGGGAGTCATGAGCAGTTCTTC CASSLQVQTSGSHEQFF
NA 15 TRBJ1-3 NA TRBV2 TGTGCCAGCAGTGAAACGACAGTCTCTGGAAACACCATATATTTT CASSETTVSGNTIYF
few 14 TRBJ1-1 TRBD1 TRBV18 TGTGCCAGCTCACTCAGACAGGGGAACACTGAAGCTTTCTTT CASSLRQGNTEAFF
NA 15 TRBJ2-1 NA TRBV7-2 TGTGCCAGCAGCTCCTGGGGTAGCGGCCACAATGAGCAGTTCTTC CASSSWGSGHNEQFF
NA 12 TRBJ1-4 NA TRBV14 TGTGCCAGCAGCCAAGCCAGGTCCGGACTGTTTTTT CASSQARSGLFF
NA 15 TRBJ1-2 TRBD1 TRBV19 TGTGCCAGTAGCCGAGGGCTATGGACAGGCTCGGGCTACACCTTC CASSRGLWTGSGYTF
few 15 TRBJ2-1 TRBD2 TRBV7-3 TGTGCCAGCAGTCGCACTAGCGAGGGCTACAATGAGCAGTTCTTC CASSRTSEGYNEQFF
NA 13 TRBJ2-1 TRBD1 TRBV28 TGTGCCAGCTCCTGGGACAGTTACAATGAGCAGTTCTTC CASSWDSYNEQFF
NA 16 TRBJ2-1 TRBD2 TRBV29-1 TGCAGCGTTTCCCCAACCGGGACTAGCGGCCTCAATGAGCAGTTCTTC CSVSPTGTSGLNEQFF
NA 13 TRBJ2-7 TRBD2 TRBV5-5 TGTGCCAGCAGCTCGCTAGCGGGCTACGAGCAGTACTTC CASSSLAGYEQYF
NA 14 TRBJ1-5 NA TRBV7-2 TGTGCCAGCAGCTTGGGGACTGATTATCAGCCCCAGCATTTT CASSLGTDYQPQHF
NA 16 TRBJ2-2 TRBD2 TRBV29-1 TGCAGCGTTGAGCTGACTAGCGGGACTTACACCGGGGAGCTGTTTTTT CSVELTSGTYTGELFF
NA 13 TRBJ1-6 NA TRBV30 TGTGCCGGATTGAGGTATTCTAATTCACCCCTCCACTTT CAGLRYSNSPLHF
NA 17 TRBJ2-7 TRBD2 TRBV27 TGTGCCAGCAGTCGCACCTTCCCGGGACTAGGAACCTACGAGCAGTACTTC CASSRTFPGLGTYEQYF
NA 14 TRBJ1-6 NA TRBV25-1 TGTGCCAGCAGTGAATCTCGGGATCATTCACCCCTCCACTTT CASSESRDHSPLHF
medium-sized 13 TRBJ1-5 TRBD1 TRBV7-9 TGTGCCAGCAGCGAAACAGGGGATCAGCCCCAGCATTTT CASSETGDQPQHF
NA 18 TRBJ2-6 NA TRBV5-1 TGCGCCAGCAGCACCTACGGGCAGGGAAGGGCTGGGGCCAACGTCCTGACTTTC CASSTYGQGRAGANVLTF
NA 15 TRBJ1-6 TRBD1 TRBV2 TGTGCCAGCAGGCTGGACAGGGGGTATAATTCACCCCTCCACTTT CASRLDRGYNSPLHF
NA 15 TRBJ2-3 NA TRBV18 TGTGCCAGCTCACCACGCTCTTCCCCCACAGATACGCAGTATTTT CASSPRSSPTDTQYF
NA 14 TRBJ2-1 TRBD1 TRBV5-4 TGTGCCAGCAGCCGGGGACAGGCTTACAATGAGCAGTTCTTC CASSRGQAYNEQFF
once 15 TRBJ1-1 NA TRBV15 TGTGCCACCAGCAGAGATCGACTGGGGGGCACTGAAGCTTTCTTT CATSRDRLGGTEAFF
NA 17 TRBJ1-5 NA TRBV19 TGTGCCAGTAGTATGAGGGGGGGCGGGCATAGCAATCAGCCCCAGCATTTT CASSMRGGGHSNQPQHF
NA 15 TRBJ1-2 TRBD1 TRBV5-1 TGCGCCAGCAGCTTTACAGGGGCCCAAGGGTATGGCTACACCTTC CASSFTGAQGYGYTF
NA 14 TRBJ2-3 NA TRBV9 TGTGCCAGCGGCAGGGGCGATGGCACAGATACGCAGTATTTT CASGRGDGTDTQYF
NA 14 TRBJ2-5 NA TRBV3-1/TRBV3-2 TGTGCCAGCAGCCAAGCCCAGGGTCAAGAGACCCAGTACTTC CASSQAQGQETQYF
few 13 TRBJ1-2 TRBD1 TRBV28 TGTGCCAGCAGTTTAATGTCAGGGGGCTACTTCGGGTTC CASSLMSGGYFGF